The 9 T cell receptor beta chains reported below all come from one sample, sequenced in a study of T-cell memory formation after mild COVID-19 (dated by TCRdb to 2020 to 2023). The protocol used for the library was 5' RACE. TCRdb lists the instrument as Illumina NovaSeq 6000. The public reads were run again by TCRdb, first through fastp at Q25 and then through MiXCR, and only productive beta chains were kept. Merged by CDR3 protein, the rows form single entries marked with the most common genes and DNA. In this sample the table shows hundreds of thousands of distinct CDR3 sequences, under 20% of which occur a single time. The ten biggest clones cover 20% to 25% of the sample. Sequencing used PBMCs or a T cell subset sorted from them (not recorded which). The receptor set was obtained from a man between 18 and 35 years old who had mild COVID-19 (a few samples of this study predate the infection). The sample titles of this study are shuffled in the database, so cell type and time point are left out; the donor was told from shared clones.

This clonotype was picked up a small number of times. This sequence joins TRBV11-2 and TRBJ2-5; TRBD2 agrees at 10 bases. V gave up 5 bases and J gave up 5 bases; unmatched junction bases: 11. The germline V gene has CDR1 SGHAT and CDR2 FQNNGV. This CDR3 contains 16 residues. This chain's CDR3 is CASSRRGSGGPETQYF. DNA for the CDR3: TGTGCCAGCAGCCGCCGGGGTAGCGGGGGGCCGGAGACCCAGTACTTC.

This clonotype has just a few counts. DNA of the CDR3: TGTGCCAGCAGCTCGATGGGTAATGAGCAGTTCTTC. It is translated as CASSSMGNEQFF. The V and J genes are TRBV7-2 and TRBJ2-1; D remains ambiguous. The ends were cut back, 4 bases at V and 7 bases at J, with 8 bases in the middle. Germline V gene lookup returns CDR1 SGHTA and CDR2 FQGNSA. CDR3 length equals 12 residues.

This clonotype was seen more than once but under ten times. The chain is built from TRBV6-5 and TRBJ1-2; 8 bases are shared with TRBD1. The CDR3 loop spans 15 amino acids. J was trimmed by 7 bases and V by 8 bases; bases with no gene match: 15. Germline V gives CDR1 MNHEY, CDR2 SVGAGI. Here the CDR3 DNA reads TGTGCCAGCTCCTACCCTTCAGGGGGCGGTGGTGGCTACACCTTC. This sequence encodes CASSYPSGGGGGYTF.

In DNA, the CDR3 is TGTGCCAGCAGCCCTCGAGGGACAGGGGGAGGCTACACCTTC. Residues: CASSPRGTGGGYTF. The rearrangement joins TRBV7-2 to TRBJ1-2; 11 bases align to TRBD1. The germline CDR1 and CDR2 sequences are SGHTA and FQGNSA. The CDR3 consists of 14 residues. Trimming removed 5 bases from V and 8 bases from J; junction bases left unmatched: 7. Complete variable domain (other parts from reference TRBV7-2 and TRBJ1-2): GAGVSQSPSNKVTEKGKDVELRCDPISGHTALYWYRQSLGQGLEFLIYFQGNSAPDKSGLPSDRFSAERTGGSVSTLTIQRTQQEDSAVYLCASSPRGTGGGYTFGSGTRLTVV.

The rearrangement links TRBV4-1 to TRBJ2-2; the D is unclear. Germline V gene data show CDR1 as MGHRA and CDR2 as YSYEKL. V was clipped by 5 bases and J by 2 bases, with 9 bases between them. The CDR3 sequence is 14 residues long. CDR3 DNA: TGCGCCAGCAGCACGACACATAACACCGGGGAGCTGTTTTTT. This encodes CASSTTHNTGELFF.

This clonotype came up a few times. The chain links TRBV7-9 to TRBJ2-1; D might be TRBD1 (6 bases). Germline CDR1 reads SEHNR; CDR2 reads FQNEAQ (reference sequence). V was pared by 2 bases and J by 6 bases, with 17 bases between. There are 16 residues in the CDR3. The CDR3 bases are TGTGCCAGCAGCTTACAAGGTTACAGGGAAGGCAATGAGCAGTTCTTC. Its translation is CASSLQGYREGNEQFF.

This clonotype was found a few times. The rearrangement joins TRBV5-1 to TRBJ2-5; possible D gene TRBD1, 5 bases. The CDR3 consists of 12 residues. Trimming removed 7 bases at V and 1 base at J, with 8 bases between. From germline, CDR1 is SGHRS and CDR2 YFSETQ. CDR3 bases: TGCGCCAGCGCTCAGGGCCAAGAGACCCAGTACTTC. This translates into CASAQGQETQYF.

The chain is built from TRBV4-3 and TRBJ2-2, with unresolved D. The V end was cut by 2 bases, the J end by 0 bases, with 10 bases between. Germline CDR1 reads LGHNA; CDR2 reads YSLEER. The CDR3 contains 16 residues. The CDR3 region has the DNA TGCGCCAGCAGCCAAAAACGTGTCACGAACACCGGGGAGCTGTTTTTT. Translation: CASSQKRVTNTGELFF.

The chain carries TRBV6-2 or TRBV6-3 and TRBJ2-3; 14 positions match TRBD2. Germline V gene lookup returns CDR1 MNHEY and CDR2 SVGEGT. The CDR3 has 18 amino acids. After removal of 6 bases from V and 5 bases from J, the junction contained 13 bases not matched to a gene. The CDR3 DNA reads as TGTGCCAGCAGGTCAACGCCGGGACTAGCGGGGGCCGGAGATACGCAGTATTTT. It yields the protein CASRSTPGLAGAGDTQYF.